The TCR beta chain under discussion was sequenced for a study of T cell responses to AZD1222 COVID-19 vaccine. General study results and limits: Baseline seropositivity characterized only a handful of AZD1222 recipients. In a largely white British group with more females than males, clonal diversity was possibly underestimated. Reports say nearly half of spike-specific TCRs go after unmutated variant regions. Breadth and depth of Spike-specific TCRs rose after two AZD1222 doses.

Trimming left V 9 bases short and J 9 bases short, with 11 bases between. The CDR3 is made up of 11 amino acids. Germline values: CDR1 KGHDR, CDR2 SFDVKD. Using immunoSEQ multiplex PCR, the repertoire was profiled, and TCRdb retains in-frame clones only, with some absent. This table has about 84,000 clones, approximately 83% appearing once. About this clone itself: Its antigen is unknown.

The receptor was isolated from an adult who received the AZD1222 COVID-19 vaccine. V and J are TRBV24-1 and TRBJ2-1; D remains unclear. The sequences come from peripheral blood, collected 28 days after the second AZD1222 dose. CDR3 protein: CATQTGSEQFF. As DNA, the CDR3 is TGTGCCACCCAAACGGGTAGTGAGCAGTTCTTC.